This is a list of T cell receptor beta chains from one sample in a study of T-cell memory formation after mild COVID-19. One entry per CDR3 protein results from TCRdb running MiXCR on the 5' RACE reads. This table has 450,000 or so distinct CDR3 sequences, 25% appearing once. The sequenced sample consisted of PBMCs or a T cell subset sorted from them (not recorded which). The source is an adult woman who had mild COVID-19 (a few samples of this study predate the infection). Cell type and time point are not known. CDR3s include the opening cysteine and the closing phenylalanine or tryptophan. A D gene is named only where the DNA matches it firmly. Part of the rows lack a size; the others show once, few, many or a class for expanded clones.

v_call	d_call	clone_size	j_call	cdr3_aa	cdr3_nt
TRBV5-8	.	many	TRBJ2-1	CASSLAGYGEQFF	TGTGCCAGCAGCTTGGCAGGGTACGGTGAGCAGTTCTTC
TRBV7-6	.	few	TRBJ2-2	CASSIGTANTGELFF	TGTGCCAGCAGCATCGGGACGGCGAACACCGGGGAGCTGTTTTTT
TRBV11-2	TRBD2	few	TRBJ2-7	CASSRGLAGVGREQYF	TGTGCCAGCAGCCGAGGACTAGCGGGAGTAGGGCGCGAGCAGTACTTC
TRBV19	.	few	TRBJ1-1	CASSNRGTMNTEAFF	TGTGCCAGTAGTAATAGGGGCACCATGAACACTGAAGCTTTCTTT
TRBV24-1	TRBD2	.	TRBJ2-1	CATSDSLLIPTSGGHVEQFF	TGTGCCACCAGTGATTCCTTACTAATCCCGACTAGCGGGGGGCACGTCGAGCAGTTCTTC
TRBV6-6	TRBD1	few	TRBJ2-7	CASSDLRGREQYF	TGTGCCAGCAGCGACCTGAGGGGGCGCGAGCAGTACTTC
TRBV11-3	.	.	TRBJ2-2	CASSLDYEILGTGELFF	TGTGCCAGCAGCTTAGATTATGAGATACTAGGAACCGGGGAGCTGTTTTTT
TRBV27	TRBD2	.	TRBJ2-7	CASSFASGSYEQYF	TGTGCCAGCAGTTTTGCTAGCGGGAGTTACGAGCAGTACTTC
TRBV2	.	.	TRBJ1-2	CASRRDTYGYTF	TGTGCCAGCAGGAGGGACACCTATGGCTACACCTTC
TRBV15	.	.	TRBJ2-1	CATSRDIDQAYNEQFF	TGTGCCACCAGCAGAGATATAGACCAAGCTTACAATGAGCAGTTCTTC
TRBV7-8	TRBD2	.	TRBJ2-1	CASSLALAGDEQFF	TGTGCCAGCAGCTTAGCACTAGCGGGAGATGAGCAGTTCTTC
TRBV30	.	.	TRBJ1-1	CAWSVPAGGNEAFF	TGTGCCTGGAGCGTGCCCGCCGGGGGCAATGAAGCTTTCTTT
TRBV7-3	.	.	TRBJ1-2	CASSSTGPSNGYTF	TGTGCCAGCAGCTCGACGGGACCCAGTAATGGCTACACCTTC
TRBV7-3	TRBD2	few	TRBJ2-1	CASSPQRGSSYNEQFF	TGTGCCAGCAGCCCTCAGCGGGGTAGCTCCTACAATGAGCAGTTCTTC
TRBV7-9	.	.	TRBJ2-6	CASSLLRSSGANVLTF	TGTGCCAGCAGCTTATTACGGAGCTCTGGGGCCAACGTCCTGACTTTC
TRBV29-1	.	.	TRBJ2-2	CSACPLNTGELFF	TGCAGCGCCTGTCCCCTCAACACCGGGGAGCTGTTTTTT
TRBV6-4	.	.	TRBJ2-2	CASSETFRTARSTGELFF	TGTGCCAGCAGTGAGACTTTTCGGACGGCTAGAAGTACCGGGGAGCTGTTTTTT
TRBV9	TRBD2	.	TRBJ2-1	CASSGSQGTSGWVKDNEQFF	TGTGCCAGCAGCGGATCCCAGGGGACTAGCGGGTGGGTGAAGGACAATGAGCAGTTCTTC
TRBV3-1	TRBD2	few	TRBJ2-3	CASSQDHPGLAFTDTQYF	TGTGCCAGCAGCCAAGATCACCCCGGACTAGCGTTCACAGATACGCAGTATTTT
TRBV20-1	.	few	TRBJ2-6	CSANGGSGANVLTF	TGCAGTGCCAATGGAGGGTCTGGGGCCAACGTCCTGACTTTC
TRBV2	TRBD1	.	TRBJ2-2	CASSADRDRDTGELFF	TGTGCCAGCAGTGCCGATAGGGACAGGGACACCGGGGAGCTGTTTTTT
TRBV5-1	TRBD1	few	TRBJ2-7	CASSPWTGVSYEQYF	TGCGCCAGCAGCCCTTGGACAGGGGTTTCCTACGAGCAGTACTTC
TRBV7-3	.	many	TRBJ2-7	CASSSGTTYEQYF	TGTGCCAGCAGCTCGGGGACGACCTACGAGCAGTACTTC
TRBV12-3/TRBV12-4	.	few	TRBJ2-6	CASSLRGLTASAPLLTF	TGTGCCAGCAGTTTAAGGGGACTGACCGCGTCTGCTCCTCTCCTGACTTTC
TRBV5-4	.	.	TRBJ1-1	CASSIGGPVNTEAFF	TGTGCCAGCAGCATAGGAGGACCGGTGAACACTGAAGCTTTCTTT
TRBV20-1	.	many	TRBJ2-5	CSGRQETQYF	TGCAGTGGACGGCAAGAGACCCAGTACTTC
TRBV19	.	.	TRBJ1-5	CASSWGFQVLQPQHF	TGTGCCAGTAGTTGGGGTTTTCAGGTACTTCAGCCCCAGCATTTT
TRBV7-2	.	.	TRBJ1-1	CASSPQGQMNTEAFF	TGTGCCAGCAGCCCCCAGGGGCAGATGAACACTGAAGCTTTCTTT
TRBV3-1	.	few	TRBJ2-2	CASSPWVVGELFF	TGTGCCAGCAGCCCGTGGGTGGTCGGGGAGCTGTTTTTT
TRBV7-2	TRBD1	.	TRBJ2-5	CASGLNRGSGETQCF	TGTGCCAGCGGCTTAAACAGGGGAAGCGGAGAGACCCAGTGCTTC
TRBV7-8	.	.	TRBJ1-2	CASSLDGAGAANYGYTF	TGTGCCAGCAGCTTAGATGGAGCAGGGGCCGCTAACTATGGCTACACCTTC
TRBV11-1	TRBD1	.	TRBJ2-1	CASSSDRGESYNEQFF	TGTGCCAGCAGCTCAGACAGGGGCGAATCCTACAATGAGCAGTTCTTC
TRBV4-1	.	few	TRBJ2-7	CASSQARQGVHEQYF	TGCGCCAGCAGCCAAGCTCGGCAGGGTGTTCACGAGCAGTACTTC
TRBV29-1	TRBD1	.	TRBJ2-7	CSVGAGGTFEQYF	TGCAGCGTTGGGGCAGGGGGCACATTCGAGCAGTACTTC
TRBV7-9	TRBD1	.	TRBJ1-2	CASSYPRGGQRVFGYTF	TGTGCCAGCAGCTACCCTAGGGGGGGACAGCGCGTCTTTGGCTACACCTTC
TRBV5-1	TRBD2	many	TRBJ2-7	CASSPGTSGTLREYF	TGCGCCAGCAGCCCGGGGACTAGCGGAACACTCAGGGAGTACTTC
TRBV5-4	TRBD2	few	TRBJ2-7	CASSFGASGSASYEQYF	TGTGCCAGCAGCTTTGGGGCTAGCGGGAGTGCTTCCTACGAGCAGTACTTC
TRBV15	TRBD2	few	TRBJ2-1	CATSRGRETYNEQFF	TGTGCCACCAGCAGGGGGCGGGAGACCTACAATGAGCAGTTCTTC
TRBV24-1	.	.	TRBJ2-2	CATSDFPYPGGELFF	TGTGCCACCAGTGATTTCCCATACCCGGGAGGGGAGCTGTTTTTT
TRBV12-3/TRBV12-4	.	few	TRBJ2-4	CASSSGDIQYF	TGTGCCAGCAGTTCAGGGGACATTCAGTACTTC
TRBV19	TRBD1	few	TRBJ2-1	CASSHRTGGNEQFF	TGTGCCAGTAGTCACCGGACAGGGGGCAATGAGCAGTTCTTC
TRBV10-3	.	few	TRBJ2-2	CASDDDSPNTGELFF	TGTGCCAGCGATGACGACAGTCCGAACACCGGGGAGCTGTTTTTT
TRBV2	TRBD1	few	TRBJ2-1	CASRWDRGYNEQFF	TGTGCCAGTCGCTGGGACAGGGGATACAATGAGCAGTTCTTC
TRBV25-1	.	.	TRBJ2-1	CASRGRGSGNEQFF	TGTGCCAGCCGAGGTAGGGGTTCGGGCAATGAGCAGTTCTTC
TRBV12-3/TRBV12-4	.	many	TRBJ2-3	CASSLITRDTQYF	TGTGCCAGCAGCCTCATTACTAGAGATACGCAGTATTTT
TRBV7-6	.	.	TRBJ2-7	CASSEEPGTGLYEQYF	TGTGCCAGCAGCGAAGAACCAGGGACGGGTCTTTACGAGCAGTACTTC